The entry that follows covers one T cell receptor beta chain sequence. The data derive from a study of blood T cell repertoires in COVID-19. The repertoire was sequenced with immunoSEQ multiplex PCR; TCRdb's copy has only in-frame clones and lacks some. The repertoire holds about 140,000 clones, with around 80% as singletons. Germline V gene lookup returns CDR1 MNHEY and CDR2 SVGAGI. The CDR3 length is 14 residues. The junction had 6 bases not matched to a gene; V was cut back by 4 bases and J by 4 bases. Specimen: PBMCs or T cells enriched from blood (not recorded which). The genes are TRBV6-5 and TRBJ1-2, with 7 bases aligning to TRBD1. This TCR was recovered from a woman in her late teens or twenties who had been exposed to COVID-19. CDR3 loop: CASSLNRGSYGYTF. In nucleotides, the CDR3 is TGTGCCAGCAGTTTAAACAGGGGAAGCTATGGCTACACCTTC.